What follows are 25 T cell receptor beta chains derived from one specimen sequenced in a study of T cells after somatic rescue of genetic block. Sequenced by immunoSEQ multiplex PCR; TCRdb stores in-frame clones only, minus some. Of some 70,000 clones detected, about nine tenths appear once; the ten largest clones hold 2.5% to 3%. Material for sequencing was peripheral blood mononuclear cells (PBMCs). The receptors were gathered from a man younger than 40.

The chain's CDR3 is CASSYPRQGASYEQYF. CDR3 nucleotide sequence: TGTGCCAGCAGTTACCCCCGACAGGGGGCGTCGTACGAGCAGTACTTC. The chain links TRBV6-6 to TRBJ2-7; 10 bases align to TRBD1. This CDR3 region has 16 residues. Germline CDR1 reads MNHNY; CDR2 reads SVGAGI (reference sequence). J lost 4 bases, V lost 2 bases, and 8 bases had no gene match.

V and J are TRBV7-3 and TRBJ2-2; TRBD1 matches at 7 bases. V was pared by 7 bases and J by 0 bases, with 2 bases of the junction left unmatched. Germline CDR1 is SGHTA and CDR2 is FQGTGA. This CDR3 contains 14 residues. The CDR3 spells CASKTGTNTGELFF. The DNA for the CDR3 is TGTGCCAGCAAGACAGGGACGAACACCGGGGAGCTGTTTTTT.

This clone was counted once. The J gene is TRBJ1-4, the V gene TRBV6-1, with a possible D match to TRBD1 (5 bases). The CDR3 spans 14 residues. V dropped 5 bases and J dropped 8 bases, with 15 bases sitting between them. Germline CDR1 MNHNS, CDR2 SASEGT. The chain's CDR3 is CASSRGTAREKLFF. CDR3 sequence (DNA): TGTGCCAGCAGTCGAGGGACCGCGCGGGAAAAACTGTTTTTT.

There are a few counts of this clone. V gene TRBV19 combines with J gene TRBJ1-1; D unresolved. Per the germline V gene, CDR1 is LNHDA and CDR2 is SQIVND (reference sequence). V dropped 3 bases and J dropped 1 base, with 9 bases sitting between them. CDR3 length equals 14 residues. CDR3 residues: CASSIIWGNTEAFF. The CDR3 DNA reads TGTGCCAGTAGTATTATATGGGGGAACACTGAAGCTTTCTTT.

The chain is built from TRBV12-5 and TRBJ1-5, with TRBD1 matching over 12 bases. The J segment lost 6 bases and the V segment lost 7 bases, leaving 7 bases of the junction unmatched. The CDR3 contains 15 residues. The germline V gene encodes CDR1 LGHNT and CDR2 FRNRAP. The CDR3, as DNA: TGTGCTAGTGCGGGACAGGGGGCGCGGAGTCAGCCCCAGCATTTT. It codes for CASAGQGARSQPQHF.

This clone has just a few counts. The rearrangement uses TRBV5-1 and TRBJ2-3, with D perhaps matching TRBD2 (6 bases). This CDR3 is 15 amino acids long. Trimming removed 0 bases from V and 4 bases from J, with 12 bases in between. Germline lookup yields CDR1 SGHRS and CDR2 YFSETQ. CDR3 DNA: TGCGCCAGCAGCTTGGGGGCTAGCGCGGCAGATACGCAGTATTTT. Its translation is CASSLGASAADTQYF.

CDR3 nucleotide sequence: TGTGCCAGTAGTCCGAATCTCGACAGGACTGAAGCTTTCTTT. Protein sequence: CASSPNLDRTEAFF. The rearrangement links TRBV19 to TRBJ1-1, with D maybe TRBD1 (6 bases). The CDR3 extends over 14 amino acids. Trimming left V 5 bases short and J 5 bases short, with 15 bases between. The germline gives CDR1 LNHDA, CDR2 SQIVND (reference sequence). Looking up the rest from reference TRBV19 and TRBJ1-1 gives the full variable domain: DGGITQSPKYLFRKEGQNVTLSCEQNLNHDAMYWYRQDPGQGLRLIYYSQIVNDFQKGDIAEGYSVSREKKESFPLTVTSAQKNPTAFYLCASSPNLDRTEAFFGQGTRLTVV.

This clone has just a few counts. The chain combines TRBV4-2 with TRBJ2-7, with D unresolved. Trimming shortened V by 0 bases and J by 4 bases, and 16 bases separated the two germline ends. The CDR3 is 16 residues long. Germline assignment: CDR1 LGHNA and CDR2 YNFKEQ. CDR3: CASSQDGIARHYEQYF. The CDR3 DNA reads TGTGCCAGCAGCCAAGATGGGATAGCCCGCCATTACGAGCAGTACTTC.

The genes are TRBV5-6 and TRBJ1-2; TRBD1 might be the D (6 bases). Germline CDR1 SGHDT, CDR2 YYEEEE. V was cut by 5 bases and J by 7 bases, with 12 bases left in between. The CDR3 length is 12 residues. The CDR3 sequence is CASRRTEVGYTF. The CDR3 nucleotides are TGTGCCAGCAGACGGACAGAGGTTGGCTACACCTTC. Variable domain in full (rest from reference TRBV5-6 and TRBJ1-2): DAGVTQSPTHLIKTRGQQVTLRCSPKSGHDTVSWYQQALGQGPQFIFQYYEEEERQRGNFPDRFSGHQFPNYSSELNVNALLLGDSALYLCASRRTEVGYTFGSGTRLTVV.

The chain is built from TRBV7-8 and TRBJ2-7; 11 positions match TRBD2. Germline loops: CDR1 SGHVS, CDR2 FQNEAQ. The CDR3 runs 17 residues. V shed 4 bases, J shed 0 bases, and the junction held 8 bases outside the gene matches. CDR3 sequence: CASSYRPTSGSSYEQYF. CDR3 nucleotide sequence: TGTGCCAGCAGCTATAGACCTACTAGCGGGAGCTCCTACGAGCAGTACTTC.

Here the CDR3 reads CASRRTGGDEQYF. CDR3 sequence (DNA): TGTGCCAGCCGACGGACAGGGGGCGACGAGCAGTACTTC. The rearrangement links TRBV27 to TRBJ2-7; 11 nucleotides align to TRBD1. From germline, CDR1 is MNHEY and CDR2 SMNVEV (reference sequence). This CDR3 is built from 13 residues. Trimming at V came to 8 bases and at J to 5 bases, leaving 5 bases not matched to a gene.

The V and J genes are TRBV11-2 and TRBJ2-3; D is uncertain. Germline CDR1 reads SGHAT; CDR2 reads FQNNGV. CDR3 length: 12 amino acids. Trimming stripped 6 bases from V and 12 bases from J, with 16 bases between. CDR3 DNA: TGTGCCAGCAGACCGGACGGGTCTCTACAGTATTTT. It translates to CASRPDGSLQYF.

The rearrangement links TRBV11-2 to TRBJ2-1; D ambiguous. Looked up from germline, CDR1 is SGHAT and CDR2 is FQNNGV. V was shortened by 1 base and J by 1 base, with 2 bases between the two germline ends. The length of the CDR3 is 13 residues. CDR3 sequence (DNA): TGTGCCAGCAGCTTAGGGTCCTACAATGAGCAGTTCTTC. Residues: CASSLGSYNEQFF.

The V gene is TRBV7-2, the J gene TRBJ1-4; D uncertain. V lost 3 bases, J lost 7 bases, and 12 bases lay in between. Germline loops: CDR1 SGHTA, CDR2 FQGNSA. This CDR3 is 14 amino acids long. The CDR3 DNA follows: TGTGCCAGCAGCTTTGACGCCGAGGGTGAAAAACTGTTTTTT. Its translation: CASSFDAEGEKLFF.

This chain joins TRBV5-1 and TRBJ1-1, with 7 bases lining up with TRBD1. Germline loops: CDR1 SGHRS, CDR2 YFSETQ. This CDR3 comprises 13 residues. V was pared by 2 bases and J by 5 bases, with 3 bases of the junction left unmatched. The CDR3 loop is CASSLGGETEAFF. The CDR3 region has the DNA TGCGCCAGCAGCTTAGGGGGCGAGACTGAAGCTTTCTTT.

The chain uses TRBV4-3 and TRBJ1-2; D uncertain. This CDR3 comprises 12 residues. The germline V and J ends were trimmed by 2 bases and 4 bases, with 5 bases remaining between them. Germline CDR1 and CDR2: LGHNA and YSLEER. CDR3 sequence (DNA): TGCGCCAGCAGCCAAACGGGCTATGGCTACACCTTC. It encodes CASSQTGYGYTF.

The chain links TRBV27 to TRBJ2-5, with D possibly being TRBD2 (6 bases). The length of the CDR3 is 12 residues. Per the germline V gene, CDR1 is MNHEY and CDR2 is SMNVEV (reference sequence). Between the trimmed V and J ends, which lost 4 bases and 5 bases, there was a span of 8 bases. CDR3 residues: CASSYGGETQYF. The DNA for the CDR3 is TGTGCCAGCAGTTATGGGGGGGAGACCCAGTACTTC.

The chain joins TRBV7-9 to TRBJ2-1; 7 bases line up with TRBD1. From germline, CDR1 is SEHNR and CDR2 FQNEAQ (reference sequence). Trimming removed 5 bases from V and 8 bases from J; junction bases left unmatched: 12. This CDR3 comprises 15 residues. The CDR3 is CASSPTGTEGDEQFF. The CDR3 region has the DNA TGTGCCAGCAGCCCTACCGGGACAGAGGGGGATGAGCAGTTCTTC.

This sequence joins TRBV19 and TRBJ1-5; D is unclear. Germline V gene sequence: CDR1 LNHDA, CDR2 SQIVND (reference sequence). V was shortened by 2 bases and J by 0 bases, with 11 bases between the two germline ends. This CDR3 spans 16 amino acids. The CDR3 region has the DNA TGTGCCAGTAGTATACAAGGGCAGAATAGCAATCAGCCCCAGCATTTT. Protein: CASSIQGQNSNQPQHF.

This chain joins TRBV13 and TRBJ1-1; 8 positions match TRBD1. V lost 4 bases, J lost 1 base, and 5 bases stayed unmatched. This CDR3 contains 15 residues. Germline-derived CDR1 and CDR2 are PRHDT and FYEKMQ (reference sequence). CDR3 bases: TGTGCCAGCAGCTCTGCAGGGGGCTCGAACACTGAAGCTTTCTTT. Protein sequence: CASSSAGGSNTEAFF.

In nucleotides, the CDR3 is TGTGCCGGCGCGAGGGGGGAGTGGGGCACTGAAGCTTTCTTT. Translation: CAGARGEWGTEAFF. The chain combines TRBV2 with TRBJ1-1; TRBD1 is a possible D gene (6 bases). Germline CDR1 reads SNHLY; CDR2 reads FYNNEI. V dropped 11 bases and J dropped 4 bases, with 20 bases sitting between them. The CDR3 consists of 14 residues.

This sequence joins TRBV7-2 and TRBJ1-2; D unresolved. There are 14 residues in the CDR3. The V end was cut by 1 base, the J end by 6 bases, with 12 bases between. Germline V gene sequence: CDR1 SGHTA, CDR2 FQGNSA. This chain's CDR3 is CASSLVGSVDGYTF. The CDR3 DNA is TGTGCCAGCAGCTTAGTCGGATCGGTCGATGGCTACACCTTC.

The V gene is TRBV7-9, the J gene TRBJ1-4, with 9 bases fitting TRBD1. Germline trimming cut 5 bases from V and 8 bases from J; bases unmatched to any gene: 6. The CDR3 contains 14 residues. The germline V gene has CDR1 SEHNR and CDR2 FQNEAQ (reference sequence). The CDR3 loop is CASSLTGGKEKLFF. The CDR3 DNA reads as TGTGCCAGCAGCCTAACAGGGGGCAAAGAAAAACTGTTTTTT.

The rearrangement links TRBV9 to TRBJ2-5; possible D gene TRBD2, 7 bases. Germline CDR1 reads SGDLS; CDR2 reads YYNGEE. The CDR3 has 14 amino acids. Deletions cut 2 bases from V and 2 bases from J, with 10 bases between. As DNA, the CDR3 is TGTGCCAGCAGCGTGGGGGGGCTGCAAGAGACCCAGTACTTC. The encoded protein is CASSVGGLQETQYF.

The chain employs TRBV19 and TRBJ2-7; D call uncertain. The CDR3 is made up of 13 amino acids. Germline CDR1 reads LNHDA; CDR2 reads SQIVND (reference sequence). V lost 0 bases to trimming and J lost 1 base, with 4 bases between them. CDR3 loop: CASSIDRSYEQYF. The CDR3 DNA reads TGTGCCAGTAGTATAGACAGGTCCTACGAGCAGTACTTC.